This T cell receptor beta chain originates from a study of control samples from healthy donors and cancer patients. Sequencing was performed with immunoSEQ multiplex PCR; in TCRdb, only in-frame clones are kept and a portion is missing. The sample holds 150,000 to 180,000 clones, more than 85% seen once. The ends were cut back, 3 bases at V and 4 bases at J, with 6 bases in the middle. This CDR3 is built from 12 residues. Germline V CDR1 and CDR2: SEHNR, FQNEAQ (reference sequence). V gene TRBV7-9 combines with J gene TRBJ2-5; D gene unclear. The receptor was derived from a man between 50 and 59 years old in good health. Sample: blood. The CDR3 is CASSFVGETQYF. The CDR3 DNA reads TGTGCCAGCAGCTTCGTGGGAGAGACCCAGTACTTC. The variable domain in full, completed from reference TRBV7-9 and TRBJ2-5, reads DTGVSQNPRHKITKRGQNVTFRCDPISEHNRLYWYRQTLGQGPEFLTYFQNEAQLEKSRLLSDRFSAERPKGSFSTLEIQRTEQGDSAMYLCASSFVGETQYFGPGTRLLVL.